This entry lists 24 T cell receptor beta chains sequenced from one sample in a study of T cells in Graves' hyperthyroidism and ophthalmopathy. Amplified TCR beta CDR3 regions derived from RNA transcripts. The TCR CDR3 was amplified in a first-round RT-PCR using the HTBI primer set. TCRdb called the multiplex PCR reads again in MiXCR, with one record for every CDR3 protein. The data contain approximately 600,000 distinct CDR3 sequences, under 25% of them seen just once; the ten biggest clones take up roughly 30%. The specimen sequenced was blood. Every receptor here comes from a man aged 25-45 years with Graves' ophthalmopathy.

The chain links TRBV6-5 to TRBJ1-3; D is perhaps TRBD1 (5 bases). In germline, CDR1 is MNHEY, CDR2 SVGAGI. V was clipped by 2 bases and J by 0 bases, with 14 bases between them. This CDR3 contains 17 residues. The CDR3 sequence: CASSYGGRTFSGNTIYF. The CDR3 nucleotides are TGTGCCAGCAGTTACGGGGGACGGACCTTCTCTGGAAACACCATATATTTT.

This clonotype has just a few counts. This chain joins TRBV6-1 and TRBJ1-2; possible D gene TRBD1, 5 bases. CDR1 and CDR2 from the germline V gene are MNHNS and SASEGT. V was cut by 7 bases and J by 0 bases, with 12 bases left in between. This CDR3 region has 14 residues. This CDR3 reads CASTGASANYGYTF. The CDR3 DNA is TGTGCCAGCACCGGGGCATCCGCTAACTATGGCTACACCTTC.

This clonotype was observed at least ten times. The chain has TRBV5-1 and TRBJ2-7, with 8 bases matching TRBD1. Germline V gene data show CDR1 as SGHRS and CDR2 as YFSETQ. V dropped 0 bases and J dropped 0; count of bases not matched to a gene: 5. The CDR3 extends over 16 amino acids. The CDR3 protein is CASSLALDRDSYEQYF. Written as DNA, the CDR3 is TGCGCCAGCAGCTTGGCCTTGGACAGGGACTCCTACGAGCAGTACTTC. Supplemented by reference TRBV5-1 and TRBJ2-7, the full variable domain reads KAGVTQTPRYLIKTRGQQVTLSCSPISGHRSVSWYQQTPGQGLQFLFEYFSETQRNKGNFPGRFSGRQFSNSRSEMNVSTLELGDSALYLCASSLALDRDSYEQYFGPGTRLTVT.

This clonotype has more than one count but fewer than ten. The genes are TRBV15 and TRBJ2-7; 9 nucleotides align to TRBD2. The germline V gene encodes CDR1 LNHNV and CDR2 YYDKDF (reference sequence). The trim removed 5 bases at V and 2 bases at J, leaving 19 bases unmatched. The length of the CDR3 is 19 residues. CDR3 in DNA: TGTGCCACCAGCGATCTGACGGCTGGGCGGGCTAGCGGGACCTACGAGCAGTACTTC. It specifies CATSDLTAGRASGTYEQYF.

As DNA, the CDR3 is TGTGCCAGCTCACCTACCCTAGGGGAAACCTACTCCTACGAGCAGTACTTC. The encoded protein is CASSPTLGETYSYEQYF. The chain uses TRBV18 and TRBJ2-7; a weak D match, TRBD1 (5 bases). This CDR3 region has 17 residues. Trimming pared 3 bases from V and 0 bases from J, leaving 18 bases between. Germline V gene sequence: CDR1 KGHSH, CDR2 LQKENI.

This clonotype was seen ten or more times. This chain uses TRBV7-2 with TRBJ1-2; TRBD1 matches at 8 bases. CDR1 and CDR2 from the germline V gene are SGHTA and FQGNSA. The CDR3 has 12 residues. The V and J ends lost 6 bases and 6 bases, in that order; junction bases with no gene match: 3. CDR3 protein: CASSSGGNGYTF. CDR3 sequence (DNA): TGTGCCAGCAGTTCAGGGGGCAATGGCTACACCTTC.

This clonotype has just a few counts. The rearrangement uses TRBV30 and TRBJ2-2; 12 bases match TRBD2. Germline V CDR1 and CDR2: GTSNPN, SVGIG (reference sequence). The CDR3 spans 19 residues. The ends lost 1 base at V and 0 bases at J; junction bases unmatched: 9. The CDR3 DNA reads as TGTGCCTGGAGTGAATTCGGGCTAGCGGGAGGGCCGAACACCGGGGAGCTGTTTTTT. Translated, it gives CAWSEFGLAGGPNTGELFF.

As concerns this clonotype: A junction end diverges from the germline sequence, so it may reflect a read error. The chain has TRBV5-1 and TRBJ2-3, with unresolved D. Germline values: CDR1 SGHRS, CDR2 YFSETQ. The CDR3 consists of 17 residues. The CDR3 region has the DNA TGTGCCAGCAGCTCCCTGGACCTCAGAGTACGCACAGATACGCAGTATTTT. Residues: CASSSLDLRVRTDTQYF.

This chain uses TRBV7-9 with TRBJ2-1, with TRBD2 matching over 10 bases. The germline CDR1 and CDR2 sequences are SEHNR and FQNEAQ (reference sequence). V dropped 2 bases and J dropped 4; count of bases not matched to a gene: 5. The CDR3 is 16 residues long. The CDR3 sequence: CASSLPLAGAYNEQFF. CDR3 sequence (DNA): TGTGCCAGCAGCTTACCTCTAGCGGGAGCTTACAATGAGCAGTTCTTC.

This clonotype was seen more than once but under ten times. The CDR3 DNA is TGTGCCAGCAGCGTCCTAGCTGCAAGCTCCTACGAGCAGTACTTC. Translation gives CASSVLAASSYEQYF. The V gene is TRBV2, the J gene TRBJ2-7; weak D call: TRBD2 (5 bases). There are 15 residues in the CDR3. V was cut by 6 bases and J by 0 bases, with 15 bases left in between. CDR1 SNHLY and CDR2 FYNNEI come from the germline V gene.

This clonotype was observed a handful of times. The CDR3 DNA is TGTGCCAGCAGTTACTCGATGACTAGCGTAGCAGATACGCAGTATTTT. It translates to CASSYSMTSVADTQYF. The chain uses TRBV6-5 and TRBJ2-3, with 8 bases identical to TRBD2. There are 16 residues in the CDR3. Germline V gene data show CDR1 as MNHEY and CDR2 as SVGAGI. J lost 4 bases, V lost 0 bases, and 6 bases had no gene match.

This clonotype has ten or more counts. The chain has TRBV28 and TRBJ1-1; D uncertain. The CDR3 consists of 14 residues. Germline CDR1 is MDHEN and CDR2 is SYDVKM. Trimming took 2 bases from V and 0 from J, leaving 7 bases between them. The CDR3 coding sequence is TGTGCCAGCAGTTTACCCGGGATGAACACTGAAGCTTTCTTT. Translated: CASSLPGMNTEAFF.

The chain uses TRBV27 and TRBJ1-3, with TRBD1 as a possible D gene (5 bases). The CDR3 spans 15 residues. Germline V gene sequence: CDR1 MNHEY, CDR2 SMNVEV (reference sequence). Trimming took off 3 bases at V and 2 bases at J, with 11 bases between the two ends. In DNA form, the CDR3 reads TGTGCCAGCAGTTTCTCAGACAGACCTGGAAACACCATATATTTT. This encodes CASSFSDRPGNTIYF.

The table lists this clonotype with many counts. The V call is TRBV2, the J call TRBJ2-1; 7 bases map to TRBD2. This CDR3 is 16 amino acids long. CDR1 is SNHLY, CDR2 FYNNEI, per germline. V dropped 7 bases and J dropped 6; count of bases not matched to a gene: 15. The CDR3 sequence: CASKMTSQLNRNEQFF. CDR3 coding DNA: TGTGCCAGCAAAATGACTAGCCAGTTGAACCGCAATGAGCAGTTCTTC.

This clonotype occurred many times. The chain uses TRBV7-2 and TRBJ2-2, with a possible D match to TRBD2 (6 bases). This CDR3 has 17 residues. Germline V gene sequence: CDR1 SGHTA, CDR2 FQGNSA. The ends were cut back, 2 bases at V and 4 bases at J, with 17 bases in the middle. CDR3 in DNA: TGTGCCAGCAGCTTATTTGGCGGGACCCGCATCACCGGGGAGCTGTTTTTT. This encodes CASSLFGGTRITGELFF.

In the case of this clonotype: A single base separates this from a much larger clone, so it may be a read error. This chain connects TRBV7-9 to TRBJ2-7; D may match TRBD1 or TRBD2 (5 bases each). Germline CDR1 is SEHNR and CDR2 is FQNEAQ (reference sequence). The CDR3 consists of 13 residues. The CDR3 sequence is CASSIRDGYGQYF. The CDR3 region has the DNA TGTGCCAGCAGCATACGGGACGGCTACGGGCAGTACTTC.

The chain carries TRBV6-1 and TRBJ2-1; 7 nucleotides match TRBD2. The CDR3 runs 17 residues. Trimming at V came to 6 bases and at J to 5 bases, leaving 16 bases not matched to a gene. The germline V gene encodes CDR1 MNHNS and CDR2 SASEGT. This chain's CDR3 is CASSPGGGDPWDNEQFF. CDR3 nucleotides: TGTGCCAGCAGCCCTGGGGGGGGAGACCCGTGGGACAATGAGCAGTTCTTC.

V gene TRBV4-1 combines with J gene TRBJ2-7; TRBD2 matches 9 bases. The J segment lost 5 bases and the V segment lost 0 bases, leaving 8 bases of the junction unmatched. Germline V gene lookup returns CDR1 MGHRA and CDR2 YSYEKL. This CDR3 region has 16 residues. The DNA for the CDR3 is TGCGCCAGCAGCCAAGATCTAGCGGGACGCCGGCACGAGCAGTACTTC. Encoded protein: CASSQDLAGRRHEQYF.

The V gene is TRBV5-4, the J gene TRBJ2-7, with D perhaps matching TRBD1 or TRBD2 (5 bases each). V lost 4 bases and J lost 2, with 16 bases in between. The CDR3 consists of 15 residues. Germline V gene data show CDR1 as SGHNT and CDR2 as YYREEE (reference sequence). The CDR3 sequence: CASSLTGTEPYEQYF. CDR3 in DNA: TGTGCCAGCAGCCTCACCGGGACGGAGCCCTACGAGCAGTACTTC.

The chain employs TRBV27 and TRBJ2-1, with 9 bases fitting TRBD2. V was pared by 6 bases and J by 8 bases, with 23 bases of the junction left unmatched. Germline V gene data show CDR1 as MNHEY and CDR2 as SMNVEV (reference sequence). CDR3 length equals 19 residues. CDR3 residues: CASSLREVRTSASGDEQFF. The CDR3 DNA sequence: TGTGCCAGCAGCCTACGAGAAGTACGGACTAGCGCCTCTGGCGATGAGCAGTTCTTC.

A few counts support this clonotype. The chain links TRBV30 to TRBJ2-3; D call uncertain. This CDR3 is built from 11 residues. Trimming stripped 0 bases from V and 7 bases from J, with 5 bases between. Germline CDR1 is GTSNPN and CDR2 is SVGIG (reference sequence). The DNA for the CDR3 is TGTGCCTGGAGTGTAGGAAATACGCAGTATTTT. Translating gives CAWSVGNTQYF.

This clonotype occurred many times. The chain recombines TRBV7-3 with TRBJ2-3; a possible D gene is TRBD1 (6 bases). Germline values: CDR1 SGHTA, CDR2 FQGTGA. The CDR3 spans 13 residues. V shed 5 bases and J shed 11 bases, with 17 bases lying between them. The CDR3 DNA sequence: TGTGCCAGCAGCGTAGGGGGAAATGGGGTGCAGTATTTT. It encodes CASSVGGNGVQYF.

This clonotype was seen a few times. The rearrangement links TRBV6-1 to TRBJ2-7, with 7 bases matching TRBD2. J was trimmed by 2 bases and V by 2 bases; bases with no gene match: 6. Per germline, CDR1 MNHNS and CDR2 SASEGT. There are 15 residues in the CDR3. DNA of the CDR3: TGTGCCAGCAGTGAATCTTACCGGGGGGCCTACGAGCAGTACTTC. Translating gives CASSESYRGAYEQYF.

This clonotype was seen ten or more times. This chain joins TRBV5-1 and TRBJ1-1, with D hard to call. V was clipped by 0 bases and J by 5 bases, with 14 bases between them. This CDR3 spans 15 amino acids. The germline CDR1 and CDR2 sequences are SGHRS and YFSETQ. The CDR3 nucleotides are TGCGCCAGCAGCTTGGCCTCTGATAGAAGGACTGAAGCTTTCTTT. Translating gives CASSLASDRRTEAFF.